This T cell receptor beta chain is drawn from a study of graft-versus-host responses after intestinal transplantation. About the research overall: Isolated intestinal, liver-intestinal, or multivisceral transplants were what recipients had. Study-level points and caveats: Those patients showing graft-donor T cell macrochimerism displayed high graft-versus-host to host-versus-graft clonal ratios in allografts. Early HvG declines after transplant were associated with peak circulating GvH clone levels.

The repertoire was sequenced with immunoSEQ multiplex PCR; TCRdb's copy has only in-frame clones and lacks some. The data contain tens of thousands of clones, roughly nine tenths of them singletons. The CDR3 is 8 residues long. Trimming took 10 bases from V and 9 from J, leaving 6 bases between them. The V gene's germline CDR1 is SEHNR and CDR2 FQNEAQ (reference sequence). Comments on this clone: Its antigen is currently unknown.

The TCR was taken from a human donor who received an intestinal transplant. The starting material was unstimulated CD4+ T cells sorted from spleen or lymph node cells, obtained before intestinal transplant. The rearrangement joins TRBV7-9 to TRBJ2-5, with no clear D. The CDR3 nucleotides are TGTGCCACAAGCCCCCAGTACTTC. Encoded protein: CATSPQYF.